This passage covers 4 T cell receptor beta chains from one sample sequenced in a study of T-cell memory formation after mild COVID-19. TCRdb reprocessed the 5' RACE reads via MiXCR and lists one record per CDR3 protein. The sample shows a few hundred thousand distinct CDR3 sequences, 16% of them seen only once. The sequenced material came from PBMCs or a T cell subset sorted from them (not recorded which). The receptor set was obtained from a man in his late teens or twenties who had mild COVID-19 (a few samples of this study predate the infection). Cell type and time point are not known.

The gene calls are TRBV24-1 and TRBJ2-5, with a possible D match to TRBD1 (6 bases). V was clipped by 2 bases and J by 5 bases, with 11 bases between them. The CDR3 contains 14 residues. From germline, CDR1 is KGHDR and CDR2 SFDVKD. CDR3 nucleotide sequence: TGTGCCACCAGTGATTACAGGGTCGGGGAGACCCAGTACTTC. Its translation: CATSDYRVGETQYF.

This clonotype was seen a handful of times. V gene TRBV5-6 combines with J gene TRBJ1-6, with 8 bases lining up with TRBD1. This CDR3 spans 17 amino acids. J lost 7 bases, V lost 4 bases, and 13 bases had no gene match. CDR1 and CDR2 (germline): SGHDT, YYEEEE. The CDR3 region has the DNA TGTGCCAGCAGCGGGTATTTCTCAGGGGGCGGGAATTCACCCCTCCACTTT. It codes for CASSGYFSGGGNSPLHF.

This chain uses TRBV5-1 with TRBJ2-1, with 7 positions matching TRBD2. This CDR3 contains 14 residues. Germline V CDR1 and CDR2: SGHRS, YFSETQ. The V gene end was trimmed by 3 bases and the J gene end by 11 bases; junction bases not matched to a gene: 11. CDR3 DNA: TGCGCCAGCAGCTCCAATACGGAGGGAGGGAAGCAGTTCTTC. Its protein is CASSSNTEGGKQFF.

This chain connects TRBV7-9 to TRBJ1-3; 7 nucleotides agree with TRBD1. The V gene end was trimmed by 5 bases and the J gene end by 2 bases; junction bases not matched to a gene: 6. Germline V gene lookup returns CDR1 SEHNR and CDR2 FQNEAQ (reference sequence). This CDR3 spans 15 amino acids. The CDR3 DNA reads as TGTGCCAGCAGCCCACCGACAGGGCCTGGAAACACCATATATTTT. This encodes CASSPPTGPGNTIYF. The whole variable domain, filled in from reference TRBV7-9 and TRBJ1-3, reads DTGVSQNPRHKITKRGQNVTFRCDPISEHNRLYWYRQTLGQGPEFLTYFQNEAQLEKSRLLSDRFSAERPKGSFSTLEIQRTEQGDSAMYLCASSPPTGPGNTIYFGEGSWLTVV.